The next 21 T cell receptor beta chains were all read from a single sample in a study of blood T cell repertoires in COVID-19. Some clones are missing from TCRdb's copy, which holds only in-frame ones; the method was immunoSEQ multiplex PCR. The sample lists almost 200,000 clones, roughly three quarters occurring once. The sequenced sample consisted of peripheral blood. These receptors all come from a woman aged 35 to 49 with COVID-19, enrolled during active disease.

The chain combines TRBV15 with TRBJ2-1; D may be TRBD1 (6 bases). There are 15 residues in the CDR3. Deletions cut 1 base from V and 6 bases from J, with 13 bases between. Germline values: CDR1 LNHNV, CDR2 YYDKDF (reference sequence). The DNA for the CDR3 is TGTGCCACCAGCAGAGGACAGGACTTGTCCAATGAGCAGTTCTTC. As protein: CATSRGQDLSNEQFF.

This CDR3 reads CASSSEGGLSNQPQHF. CDR3 DNA: TGTGCCAGCAGTTCCGAGGGCGGTCTTAGCAATCAGCCCCAGCATTTT. The chain recombines TRBV6-6 with TRBJ1-5; D is unclear. The germline V and J ends were trimmed by 4 bases and 0 bases, with 13 bases remaining between them. This CDR3 has 16 amino acids. Germline values: CDR1 MNHNY, CDR2 SVGAGI (reference sequence).

The table lists this clone with a count of one. The chain links TRBV19 to TRBJ2-7; 9 bases align to TRBD2. Germline-derived CDR1 and CDR2 are LNHDA and SQIVND (reference sequence). CDR3 size: 15 residues. Trimming removed 7 bases from V and 9 bases from J; junction bases left unmatched: 16. DNA for the CDR3: TGTGCCAGTAACCAGCGGGAGGCCTCGGGGGGGGCGCAGTACTTC. Residues: CASNQREASGGAQYF.

The chain employs TRBV6-5 and TRBJ1-5; a possible D gene is TRBD1 (6 bases). The CDR3 runs 15 residues. Deletions cut 5 bases from V and 0 bases from J, with 11 bases between. In germline, CDR1 is MNHEY, CDR2 SVGAGI. This CDR3 reads CASSKQGLSNQPQHF. CDR3 DNA: TGTGCCAGCAGTAAACAGGGCCTTAGCAATCAGCCCCAGCATTTT.

The chain carries TRBV4-3 and TRBJ1-6, with D uncertain. The CDR3 consists of 19 residues. Deletions cut 0 bases from V and 0 bases from J, with 15 bases between. Germline assignment: CDR1 LGHNA and CDR2 YSLEER. Written as DNA, the CDR3 is TGCGCCAGCAGCCAAGATCCACGATCCGAGAGCTCCTATAATTCACCCCTCCACTTT. Encoded protein: CASSQDPRSESSYNSPLHF.

The genes are TRBV4-2 and TRBJ2-3, with 10 positions matching TRBD2. With 1 base clipped from V and 10 bases from J, the junction kept 5 bases outside the gene matches. CDR1 is LGHNA and CDR2 is YNFKEQ in the germline V gene. This CDR3 is 14 amino acids long. As DNA, the CDR3 is TGTGCCAGCAGCCAAGCAACTAGCGGGAAAGCGCAGTATTTT. This sequence encodes CASSQATSGKAQYF.

The chain employs TRBV10-3 and TRBJ1-6; a weak D match, TRBD1 (6 bases). The CDR3 extends over 13 amino acids. V was pared by 10 bases and J by 5 bases, with 12 bases between. Germline CDR1 is ENHRY and CDR2 is SYGVKD. CDR3 nucleotide sequence: TGTGCCACCGAACAGGGAAATAATTCACCCCTCCACTTT. Amino acid sequence: CATEQGNNSPLHF.

The chain employs TRBV20-1 and TRBJ1-1; 8 bases map to TRBD1. The trim removed 6 bases at V and 7 bases at J, leaving 4 bases unmatched. This CDR3 is built from 11 residues. CDR1 and CDR2 (germline): DFQATT, SNEGSKA (reference sequence). The CDR3: CSARQGIEAFF. DNA of the CDR3: TGCAGTGCCAGACAGGGGATTGAAGCTTTCTTT.

The chain employs TRBV5-1 and TRBJ2-5, with a tentative D call TRBD1 (6 bases). The V gene lost 0 bases and the J gene lost 1 base, with 10 bases spanning the gap. In germline, CDR1 is SGHRS, CDR2 YFSETQ. The CDR3 has 15 amino acids. The CDR3 loop is CASSLGYRVQETQYF. CDR3 nucleotides: TGCGCCAGCAGCTTGGGATACAGGGTCCAAGAGACCCAGTACTTC.

This chain uses TRBV11-2 with TRBJ1-1; 8 nucleotides agree with TRBD1. CDR3 length equals 15 residues. Germline V gene lookup returns CDR1 SGHAT and CDR2 FQNNGV. V trimming: 5 bases; J trimming: 6 bases; junction bases outside the gene matches: 11. CDR3 amino acids: CASSPFRGQGAEAFF. The CDR3 DNA sequence: TGTGCCAGCAGCCCATTCAGGGGGCAGGGCGCTGAAGCTTTCTTT.

This clone was picked up one time. J is TRBJ2-7 and V is TRBV5-1, with 7 bases matching TRBD2. Germline values: CDR1 SGHRS, CDR2 YFSETQ. V was pared by 0 bases and J by 2 bases, with 2 bases of the junction left unmatched. The CDR3 length is 14 residues. The CDR3 here is CASSLGAGTYEQYF. CDR3 sequence (DNA): TGCGCCAGCAGCTTGGGAGCGGGAACCTACGAGCAGTACTTC.

Comments on this clone: Other DNA sequences in this specimen translate into the identical CDR3. The chain links TRBV7-9 to TRBJ2-6; D may be TRBD2 (6 bases). Germline CDR1 and CDR2: SEHNR and FQNEAQ (reference sequence). Trimming cost V 3 bases and J 2 bases, with 8 bases left between them. The CDR3 has 15 amino acids. The CDR3 loop reads CASSFGGPGANVLTF. The CDR3 coding sequence is TGTGCCAGCAGCTTCGGGGGACCTGGGGCCAACGTCCTGACTTTC.

The V gene is TRBV9, the J gene TRBJ1-2; D is unresolved. The ends were cut back, 0 bases at V and 0 bases at J, with 9 bases in the middle. The CDR3 loop spans 15 amino acids. The germline CDR1 and CDR2 sequences are SGDLS and YYNGEE. The CDR3, as DNA: TGTGCCAGCAGCGTAGGTTCTGGGCCTAACTATGGCTACACCTTC. Translating gives CASSVGSGPNYGYTF.

This clone was counted a single time. The rearrangement links TRBV11-3 to TRBJ2-7; D possibly corresponds to TRBD1 (6 bases). The V gene lost 1 base and the J gene lost 9 bases, with 13 bases spanning the gap. The CDR3 spans 13 residues. From germline, CDR1 is SGHNT and CDR2 YENEEA. CDR3 nucleotide sequence: TGTGCCAGCAGCTTAGGGGCAGGGGCCCCGCAGTACTTC. Encoded protein: CASSLGAGAPQYF. Full variable domain (remainder filled in from reference TRBV11-3 and TRBJ2-7): EAGVVQSPRYKIIEKKQPVAFWCNPISGHNTLYWYLQNLGQGPELLIRYENEEAVDDSQLPKDRFSAERLKGVDSTLKIQPAELGDSAVYLCASSLGAGAPQYFGPGTRLTVT.

This clone appeared a single time. The J gene is TRBJ2-5, the V gene TRBV7-9; the match to TRBD1 covers 9 bases. Germline CDR1 SEHNR, CDR2 FQNEAQ (reference sequence). The CDR3 runs 14 residues. With V trimmed by 8 bases and J by 5 bases, 9 bases remained unmatched. The CDR3 DNA reads as TGTGCCAGCTTTGATACAGGGGGCAGGGAGACCCAGTACTTC. Translation: CASFDTGGRETQYF. Looking up the rest from reference TRBV7-9 and TRBJ2-5 gives the full variable domain: DTGVSQNPRHKITKRGQNVTFRCDPISEHNRLYWYRQTLGQGPEFLTYFQNEAQLEKSRLLSDRFSAERPKGSFSTLEIQRTEQGDSAMYLCASFDTGGRETQYFGPGTRLLVL.

V gene TRBV25-1 combines with J gene TRBJ1-2, with D perhaps TRBD1 (5 bases). The CDR3 is made up of 13 amino acids. Germline V gives CDR1 MGHDK, CDR2 SYGVNS. V was cut by 4 bases and J by 7 bases, with 13 bases left in between. CDR3 sequence reads: CASSAGGWRGYTF. CDR3 in DNA: TGTGCCAGCAGTGCCGGGGGTTGGCGTGGCTACACCTTC.

At least ten counts were recorded for this clone. The rearrangement joins TRBV19 to TRBJ1-2; 8 bases fit TRBD1. J gave up 8 bases and V 6 bases, and 2 bases lay outside the gene matches. CDR1 and CDR2 (germline): LNHDA, SQIVND (reference sequence). CDR3 length equals 11 residues. This CDR3 reads CASRRQGGYTF. The CDR3 DNA reads TGTGCCAGTAGACGACAGGGGGGCTACACCTTC.

This clone has just one count. The rearrangement uses TRBV18 and TRBJ1-5, with 9 bases fitting TRBD1. Germline V gives CDR1 KGHSH, CDR2 LQKENI. With V trimmed by 6 bases and J by 2 bases, 5 bases remained unmatched. The CDR3 extends over 15 amino acids. The CDR3 nucleotides are TGTGCCAGCTCCCCCACAGGGGGCGGCAATCAGCCCCAGCATTTT. Its protein is CASSPTGGGNQPQHF.

This clone was found once. V gene TRBV5-4 combines with J gene TRBJ2-7, with 9 bases matching TRBD1. J lost 2 bases, V lost 3 bases, and 6 bases had no gene match. This CDR3 has 15 residues. Germline CDR1 SGHNT, CDR2 YYREEE (reference sequence). DNA for the CDR3: TGTGCCAGCAGCTGGGGGGACAGGGCGGCCTACGAGCAGTACTTC. Encoded protein: CASSWGDRAAYEQYF.

This clone was found once. The rearrangement uses TRBV12-3 or TRBV12-4 and TRBJ2-1; D gene uncertain. The CDR3 extends over 11 amino acids. Between the trimmed V and J ends, which lost 3 bases and 6 bases, there was a span of 3 bases. CDR3 residues: CASSFLNEQFF. The DNA of the CDR3 is TGTGCCAGCAGTTTCCTCAATGAGCAGTTCTTC.

This clone has only one observation. Relative to the germline gene, one junction end is altered; a read error may explain this. The chain has TRBV6-2 or TRBV6-3 and TRBJ2-5, with a possible D match to TRBD1 (6 bases). Germline loops: CDR1 MNHEY, CDR2 SVGEGT. The CDR3 length is 16 residues. This chain's CDR3 is CASSYKGRQEQGTQYF. For the CDR3, the DNA is TGTGCCAGCAGTTATAAGGGTAGACAGGAGCAAGGGACCCAGTACTTC.